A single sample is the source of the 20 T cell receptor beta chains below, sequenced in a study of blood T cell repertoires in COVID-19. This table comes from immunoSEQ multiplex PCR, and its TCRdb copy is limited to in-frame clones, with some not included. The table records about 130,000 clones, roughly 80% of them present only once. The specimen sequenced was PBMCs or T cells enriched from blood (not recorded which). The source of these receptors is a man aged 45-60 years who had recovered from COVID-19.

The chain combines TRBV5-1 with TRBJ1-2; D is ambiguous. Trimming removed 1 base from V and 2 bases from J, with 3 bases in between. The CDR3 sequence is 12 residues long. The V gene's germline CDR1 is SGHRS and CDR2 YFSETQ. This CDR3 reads CASSLQNYGYTF. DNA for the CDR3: TGCGCCAGCAGCTTGCAAAACTATGGCTACACCTTC.

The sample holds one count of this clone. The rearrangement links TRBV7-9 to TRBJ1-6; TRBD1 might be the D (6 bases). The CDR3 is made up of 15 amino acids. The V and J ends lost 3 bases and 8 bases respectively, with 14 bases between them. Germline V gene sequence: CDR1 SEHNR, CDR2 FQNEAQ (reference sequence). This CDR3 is CASSLITGKYSPLHF. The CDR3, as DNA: TGTGCCAGCAGCTTGATAACAGGGAAATATTCACCCCTCCACTTT.

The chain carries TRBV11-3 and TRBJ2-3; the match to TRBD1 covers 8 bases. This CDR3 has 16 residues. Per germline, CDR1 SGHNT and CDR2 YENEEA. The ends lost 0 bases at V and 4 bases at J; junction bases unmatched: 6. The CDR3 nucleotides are TGTGCCAGCAGCTTAGAGGTCGCAGGGGGCTCAGATACGCAGTATTTT. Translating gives CASSLEVAGGSDTQYF.

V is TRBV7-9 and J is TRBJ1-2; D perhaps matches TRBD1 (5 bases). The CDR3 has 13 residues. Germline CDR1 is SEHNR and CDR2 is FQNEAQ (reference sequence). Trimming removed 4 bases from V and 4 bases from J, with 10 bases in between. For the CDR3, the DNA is TGTGCCAGCAGCTCCACAGGAAGCTATGGCTACACCTTC. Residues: CASSSTGSYGYTF.

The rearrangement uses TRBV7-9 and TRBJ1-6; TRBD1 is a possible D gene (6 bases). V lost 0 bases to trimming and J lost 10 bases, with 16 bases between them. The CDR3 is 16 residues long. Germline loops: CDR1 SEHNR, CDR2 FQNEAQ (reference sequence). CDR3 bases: TGTGCCAGCAGCTTAGCCGGACAGACCCGGGACTCACCCCTCCACTTT. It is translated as CASSLAGQTRDSPLHF.

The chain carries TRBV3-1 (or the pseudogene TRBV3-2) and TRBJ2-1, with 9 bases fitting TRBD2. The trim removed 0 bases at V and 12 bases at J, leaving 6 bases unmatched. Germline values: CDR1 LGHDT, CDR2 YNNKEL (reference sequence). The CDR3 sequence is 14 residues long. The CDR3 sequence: CASSQDLTAGGQFF. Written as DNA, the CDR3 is TGTGCCAGCAGCCAAGATCTCACAGCGGGGGGGCAGTTCTTC.

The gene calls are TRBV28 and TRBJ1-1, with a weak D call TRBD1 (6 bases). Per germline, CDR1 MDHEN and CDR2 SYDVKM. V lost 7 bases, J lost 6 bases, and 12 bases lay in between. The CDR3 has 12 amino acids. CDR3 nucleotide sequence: TGTGCCAGCACTAGACAGGTTCCTGAAGCTTTCTTT. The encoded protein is CASTRQVPEAFF.

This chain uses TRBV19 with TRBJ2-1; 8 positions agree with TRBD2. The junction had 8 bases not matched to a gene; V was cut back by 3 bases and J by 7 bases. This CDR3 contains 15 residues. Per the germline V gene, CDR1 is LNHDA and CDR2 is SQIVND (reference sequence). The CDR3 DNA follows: TGTGCCAGTAGTATCCAAGGCGGGGGGAAGAATGAGCAGTTCTTC. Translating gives CASSIQGGGKNEQFF. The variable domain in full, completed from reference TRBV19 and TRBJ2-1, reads DGGITQSPKYLFRKEGQNVTLSCEQNLNHDAMYWYRQDPGQGLRLIYYSQIVNDFQKGDIAEGYSVSREKKESFPLTVTSAQKNPTAFYLCASSIQGGGKNEQFFGPGTRLTVL.

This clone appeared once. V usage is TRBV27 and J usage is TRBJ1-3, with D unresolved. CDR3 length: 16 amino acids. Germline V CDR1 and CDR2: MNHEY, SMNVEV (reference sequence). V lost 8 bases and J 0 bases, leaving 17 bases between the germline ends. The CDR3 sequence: CASAQAVSSSGNTIYF. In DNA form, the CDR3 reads TGTGCCAGCGCCCAGGCAGTCTCCAGCTCTGGAAACACCATATATTTT.

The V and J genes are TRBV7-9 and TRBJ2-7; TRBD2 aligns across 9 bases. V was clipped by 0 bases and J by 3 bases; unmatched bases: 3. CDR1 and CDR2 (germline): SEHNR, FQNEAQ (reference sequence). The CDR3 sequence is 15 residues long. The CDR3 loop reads CASSLAAGGLYEQYF. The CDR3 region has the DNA TGTGCCAGCAGCTTAGCGGCGGGGGGGCTCTACGAGCAGTACTTC.

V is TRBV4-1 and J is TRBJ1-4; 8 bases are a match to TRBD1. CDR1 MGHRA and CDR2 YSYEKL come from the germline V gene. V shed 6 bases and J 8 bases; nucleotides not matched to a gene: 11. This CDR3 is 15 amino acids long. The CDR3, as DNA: TGCGCCAGCAGGACAGGGGTGCAAGAGTGGGAAAAACTGTTTTTT. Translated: CASRTGVQEWEKLFF.

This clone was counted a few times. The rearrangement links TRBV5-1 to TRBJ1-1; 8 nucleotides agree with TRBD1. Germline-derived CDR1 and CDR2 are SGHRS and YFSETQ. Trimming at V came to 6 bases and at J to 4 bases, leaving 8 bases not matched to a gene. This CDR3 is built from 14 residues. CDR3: CASNTGDRGTEAFF. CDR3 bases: TGCGCCAGCAACACCGGCGACAGGGGCACTGAAGCTTTCTTT.

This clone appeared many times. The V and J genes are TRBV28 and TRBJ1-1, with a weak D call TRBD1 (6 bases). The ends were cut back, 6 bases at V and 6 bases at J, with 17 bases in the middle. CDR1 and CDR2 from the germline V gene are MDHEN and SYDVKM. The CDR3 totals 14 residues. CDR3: CASSRGASVAEAFF. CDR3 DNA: TGTGCCAGCAGCCGGGGGGCCTCGGTGGCTGAAGCTTTCTTT.

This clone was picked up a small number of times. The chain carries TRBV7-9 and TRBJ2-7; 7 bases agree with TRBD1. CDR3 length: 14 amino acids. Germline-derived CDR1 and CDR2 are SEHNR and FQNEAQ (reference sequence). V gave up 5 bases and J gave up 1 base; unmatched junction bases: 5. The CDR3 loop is CASSLTGVSYEQYF. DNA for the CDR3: TGTGCCAGCAGCCTTACAGGGGTATCCTACGAGCAGTACTTC.

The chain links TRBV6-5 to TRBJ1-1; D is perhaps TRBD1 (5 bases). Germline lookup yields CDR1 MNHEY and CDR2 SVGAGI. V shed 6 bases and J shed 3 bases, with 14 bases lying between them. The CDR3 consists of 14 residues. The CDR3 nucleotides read TGTGCCAGCAGAACGACAGATCGGCACACTGAAGCTTTCTTT. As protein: CASRTTDRHTEAFF.

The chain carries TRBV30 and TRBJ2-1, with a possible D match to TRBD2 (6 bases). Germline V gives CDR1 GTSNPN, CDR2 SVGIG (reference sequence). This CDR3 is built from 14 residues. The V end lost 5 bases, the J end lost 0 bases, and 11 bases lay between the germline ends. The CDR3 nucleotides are TGTGCCTGGGGCGTCGGGGGCTCCTACAATGAGCAGTTCTTC. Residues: CAWGVGGSYNEQFF.

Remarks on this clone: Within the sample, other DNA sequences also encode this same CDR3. Written as DNA, the CDR3 is TGTGCCAGCAGCTTCCTGAACACCGGGGAGCTGTTTTTT. Its protein is CASSFLNTGELFF. The chain uses TRBV7-2 and TRBJ2-2; D remains ambiguous. The germline gives CDR1 SGHTA, CDR2 FQGNSA. The CDR3 totals 13 residues. V was pared by 3 bases and J by 1 base, with 3 bases between.

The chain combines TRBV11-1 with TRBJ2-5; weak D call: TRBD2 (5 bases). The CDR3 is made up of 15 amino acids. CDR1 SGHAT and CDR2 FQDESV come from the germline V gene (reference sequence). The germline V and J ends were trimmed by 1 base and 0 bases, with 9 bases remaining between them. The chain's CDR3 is CASSLGSGNQETQYF. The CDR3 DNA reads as TGTGCCAGCAGCTTAGGGAGCGGAAACCAAGAGACCCAGTACTTC.

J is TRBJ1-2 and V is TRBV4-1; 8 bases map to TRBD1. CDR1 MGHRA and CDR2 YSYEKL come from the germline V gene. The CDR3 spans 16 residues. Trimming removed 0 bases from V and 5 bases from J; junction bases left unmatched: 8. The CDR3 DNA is TGCGCCAGCAGCCAAGAATCGACAGGGGATCCTTATGGCTACACCTTC. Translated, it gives CASSQESTGDPYGYTF.

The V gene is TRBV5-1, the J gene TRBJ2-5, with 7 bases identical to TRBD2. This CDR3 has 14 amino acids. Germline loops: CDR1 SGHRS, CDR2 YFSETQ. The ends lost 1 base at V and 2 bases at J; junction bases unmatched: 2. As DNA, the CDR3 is TGCGCCAGCAGCTTGTCTAGCGGACAAGAGACCCAGTACTTC. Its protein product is CASSLSSGQETQYF.